The 12 T cell receptor beta chains given below trace back to one sample, sequenced in a study of blood T cells in healthy people across ages. A second PCR, run for about 6 to 11 cycles, used a sample-barcoded 5' primer plus a J-beta primer mix. One entry per CDR3 protein results from TCRdb running MiXCR on the 5' RACE reads. The profile shows about 830,000 distinct CDR3 sequences, roughly 60% of them singletons. Sample: blood. The receptors derive from a man under 40 in good health.

In this sample, this clonotype turned up a few times. The chain carries TRBV7-2 and TRBJ2-7; perhaps TRBD1 as D (6 bases). Germline-derived CDR1 and CDR2 are SGHTA and FQGNSA. Trimming removed 7 bases at V and 6 bases at J, with 13 bases between. The CDR3 runs to 12 residues. The CDR3 region is CASTLSRGEQYF. The DNA for the CDR3 is TGTGCCAGCACCCTCTCCAGGGGCGAGCAGTACTTC.

The chain joins TRBV7-3 to TRBJ2-1; D call uncertain. Germline V gene sequence: CDR1 SGHTA, CDR2 FQGTGA. The V end lost 5 bases, the J end lost 6 bases, and 20 bases lay between the germline ends. The CDR3 length is 16 residues. This CDR3 is CASSPLGRTVSNEQFF. The CDR3 DNA follows: TGTGCCAGCAGCCCGCTCGGACGCACAGTTTCCAATGAGCAGTTCTTC.

This clonotype showed up just once. At one boundary the junction diverges from the germline segment, which might be a read error. The J gene is TRBJ2-3, the V gene TRBV12-3 or TRBV12-4; perhaps TRBD1 as D (6 bases). The CDR3 is 14 residues long. CDR3 in DNA: TGTGCCGGCAGTTTATGGCAGGGGAAAGATACGCAGTATTTT. Its translation: CAGSLWQGKDTQYF.

The chain carries TRBV7-9 and TRBJ2-2, with 7 bases lining up with TRBD1. The V and J ends lost 2 bases and 4 bases, in that order; junction bases with no gene match: 7. Germline CDR1 is SEHNR and CDR2 is FQNEAQ (reference sequence). The CDR3 contains 16 residues. The CDR3 nucleotides read TGTGCCAGCAGCTTACCGACAGGGACCCTCACCGGGGAGCTGTTTTTT. This sequence encodes CASSLPTGTLTGELFF. The full variable domain, completed using reference TRBV7-9 and TRBJ2-2, is DTGVSQNPRHKITKRGQNVTFRCDPISEHNRLYWYRQTLGQGPEFLTYFQNEAQLEKSRLLSDRFSAERPKGSFSTLEIQRTEQGDSAMYLCASSLPTGTLTGELFFGEGSRLTVL.

The chain joins TRBV24-1 to TRBJ2-3; a possible D gene is TRBD1 (5 bases). CDR1 and CDR2 (germline): KGHDR, SFDVKD. The CDR3 is made up of 17 amino acids. V was clipped by 0 bases and J by 0 bases, with 12 bases between them. In DNA, the CDR3 is TGTGCCACCAGTGATTTGAAGGGGCCTTCTAGCACAGATACGCAGTATTTT. It encodes CATSDLKGPSSTDTQYF.

This clonotype was counted only a few times. The rearrangement links TRBV9 to TRBJ2-1; the D is unclear. CDR3 length: 13 amino acids. Germline-derived CDR1 and CDR2 are SGDLS and YYNGEE. Trimming removed 1 base at V and 6 bases at J, with 8 bases between. CDR3 loop: CASSVRGGNEQFF. DNA for the CDR3: TGTGCCAGCAGCGTACGTGGCGGCAATGAGCAGTTCTTC.

V gene TRBV15 combines with J gene TRBJ2-3, with D uncertain. Trimming removed 5 bases at V and 1 base at J, with 13 bases between. CDR3 length: 15 amino acids. Germline V CDR1 and CDR2: LNHNV, YYDKDF (reference sequence). CDR3 loop: CATSRTGWGTDTQYF. CDR3 nucleotides: TGTGCCACCAGCCGGACGGGTTGGGGCACAGATACGCAGTATTTT.

The chain links TRBV11-3 to TRBJ2-1; D gene ambiguous. Trimming removed 1 base from V and 8 bases from J, with 12 bases in between. The CDR3 runs 14 residues. Germline V gene data show CDR1 as SGHNT and CDR2 as YENEEA. CDR3 DNA: TGTGCCAGCAGCTTAGTTGCCTCCGATCATGAGCAGTTCTTC. It is translated as CASSLVASDHEQFF.

The chain recombines TRBV7-2 with TRBJ1-3, with D possibly TRBD1 on 6 matching bases. CDR3 size: 14 residues. Trimming left V 5 bases short and J 2 bases short, with 10 bases between. CDR1 SGHTA and CDR2 FQGNSA come from the germline V gene. The CDR3 DNA sequence: TGTGCCAGCAGCCTTTACAGGGCTGGAAACACCATATATTTT. Translation: CASSLYRAGNTIYF.

A few counts support this clonotype. The chain combines TRBV28 with TRBJ2-7; 7 nucleotides align to TRBD2. This CDR3 is built from 13 residues. CDR1 is MDHEN and CDR2 is SYDVKM in the germline V gene. V shed 5 bases, J shed 6 bases, and the junction held 7 bases outside the gene matches. The CDR3 DNA is TGTGCCAGCAGTCTTAGCGGGTCGGGCGAGCAGTACTTC. Translation gives CASSLSGSGEQYF.

The V gene is TRBV27, the J gene TRBJ1-6; 8 positions agree with TRBD1. The CDR3 runs to 14 residues. CDR1 and CDR2 from the germline V gene are MNHEY and SMNVEV (reference sequence). The V segment lost 7 bases and the J segment 9 bases; nucleotides outside the gene matches: 8. The CDR3 DNA reads as TGTGCCAGCAACACAGGGGGTTTGAGTTCACCCCTCCACTTT. Translating it yields CASNTGGLSSPLHF.

CDR3 nucleotides: TGTGCCAGCAGCCGAACTCAGGCCTTCACCGCTAACTATGGCTACACCTTC. This translates into CASSRTQAFTANYGYTF. The gene calls are TRBV6-2 or TRBV6-3 and TRBJ1-2; D call uncertain. The germline V gene has CDR1 MNHEY and CDR2 SVGEGT. The CDR3 has 17 residues. Trimming pared 6 bases from V and 0 bases from J, leaving 20 bases between.